Sequencing of this T cell receptor (beta chain) was carried out in a study of blood T cell repertoires in COVID-19. Study background: Sources were T cells, B-cell-depleted T cells, or PBMCs; the material itself was cDNA or gDNA.

The authors' processing: Reference gene primers were amplified, and this amplification served to estimate nucleated cell counts. Libraries were prepared by immunoSEQ multiplex PCR; TCRdb keeps only in-frame clonotypes and omits some of them. From that table come the V and J calls and clone size; the DNA was used to work out D and trimming. The data hold a few hundred thousand clones, with more than 70% observed a single time. Patients in Seattle were enrolled during active infection, then followed longitudinally. The sample comprised peripheral blood. The sequence was obtained from a woman aged 60-75 years with COVID-19, enrolled during active disease.

The CDR3 spells CASRQGVMSEKLFF. CDR3 in DNA: TGTGCCAGTAGACAAGGGGTAATGAGTGAAAAACTGTTTTTT. The chain recombines TRBV19 with TRBJ1-4, with D perhaps TRBD1 (5 bases). Germline-derived CDR1 and CDR2 are LNHDA and SQIVND (reference sequence). The CDR3 spans 14 residues. Trimming shortened V by 6 bases and J by 7 bases, and 15 bases separated the two germline ends.